This entry features one T cell receptor (beta chain) sequence. Its target is not known. This CDR3 is 15 amino acids long. Trimming removed 6 bases from V and 3 bases from J, with 18 bases in between. The source of the sample is a study of early T cells in non-severe SARS-CoV-2 infection. For the study at large: Sequencing of unsorted whole blood was done on bulk RNA, leaving chains unpaired.

The protocol attached unique molecular identifiers to individual cDNA molecules. TCRdb ran MiXCR on the 5' RACE reads and lists one entry per CDR3 protein. The sample holds tens of thousands of distinct CDR3 sequences, 5.5% to 8% seen once. Findings and limits, study-wide: Anti-spike CD8 responses were favored by VDJdb matching, which missed private and CD4 specificities.

This receptor was taken from an adult who was a healthcare worker with PCR-confirmed SARS-CoV-2 infection or an uninfected control (not recorded which). Source: whole blood, taken at baseline. The chain recombines TRBV12-3 or TRBV12-4 with TRBJ2-7, with a tentative D call TRBD1 (5 bases). CDR3 nucleotides: TGTGCCAGCAGCCTAGGAAGACAGCCCAACTACGAGCAGTACTTC. Translated, it gives CASSLGRQPNYEQYF.